The 7 T cell receptor beta chains in this list originate from one sample, sequenced in a study of Graves' ophthalmopathy and Graves' hyperthyroidism (dated 2018 in TCRdb). Sequencing was carried out with an Illumina HiSeq 2000. TCR beta CDR3 regions were amplified from RNA transcripts for repertoire sequencing. A first-round RT-PCR used HTBI primers with the Qiagen OneStep RT-PCR kit, followed by a second-round multiplex PCR, size selection and purification. Through fastp at Q25 and MiXCR, TCRdb rebuilt clones from the public reads, retaining in-frame beta chains. Identical CDR3 protein sequences are pooled into one entry, listed with their most common genes and DNA. Across this sample there are under 60,000 distinct CDR3 sequences, with approximately 50% seen only once. The top ten clonotypes cover over 4% of the sample. Sequenced sample: peripheral blood. The source of these receptors is an adult woman with Graves' ophthalmopathy.

This clonotype is a singleton in its sample. This chain connects TRBV6-6 to TRBJ1-5; D gene uncertain. The germline gives CDR1 MNHNY, CDR2 SVGAGI (reference sequence). This CDR3 is built from 14 residues. V was clipped by 2 bases and J by 11 bases, with 16 bases between them. The CDR3 DNA reads as TGTGCCAGCAGTTACCCGACTCAGCGCGAGACCCAGCATTTT. Translating gives CASSYPTQRETQHF.

This clonotype appeared many times. The chain is built from TRBV12-3 or TRBV12-4 and TRBJ2-1; D is unclear. The CDR3 spans 15 residues. V lost 2 bases and J lost 2, with 10 bases in between. The CDR3 coding sequence is TGTGCCAGCAGTTTAAGCGTCAGAGCCTACAATGAGCAGTTCTTC. Protein: CASSLSVRAYNEQFF.

The rearrangement uses TRBV15 and TRBJ2-7, with unresolved D. Trimming took 3 bases from V and 4 from J, leaving 7 bases between them. CDR1 LNHNV and CDR2 YYDKDF come from the germline V gene (reference sequence). The CDR3 runs 12 residues. DNA of the CDR3: TGTGCCACCAGCAGTTACGGGTACGAGCAGTACTTC. Translated: CATSSYGYEQYF.

V gene TRBV10-3 combines with J gene TRBJ2-1; 9 bases fit TRBD2. The CDR3 is made up of 16 amino acids. With 2 bases clipped from V and 6 bases from J, the junction kept 8 bases outside the gene matches. Germline V gene sequence: CDR1 ENHRY, CDR2 SYGVKD. The CDR3 reads CAISEVLAGTLNEQFF. CDR3 DNA: TGTGCCATCAGTGAGGTCCTAGCGGGAACCCTCAATGAGCAGTTCTTC.

In the case of this clonotype: The junction departs from germline at one end; a sequencing error may be responsible. The chain has TRBV20-1 and TRBJ2-1; 10 positions match TRBD2. Germline V lookup: CDR1 DFQATT, CDR2 SNEGSKA (reference sequence). The CDR3 sequence is 14 residues long. CDR3 coding DNA: TGCAGTGCGGGGACTAGCGAGAGGAATTATGAGCAGTCCTTC. This codes for CSAGTSERNYEQSF.

There are many counts of this clonotype. V is TRBV5-6 and J is TRBJ1-4, with D possibly matching TRBD1 (6 bases). Germline V gene lookup returns CDR1 SGHDT and CDR2 YYEEEE. V lost 4 bases to trimming and J lost 5 bases, with 15 bases between them. The CDR3 has 15 residues. Here the CDR3 reads CASSATGTKNEKLFF. CDR3 in DNA: TGTGCCAGCAGCGCCACCGGGACAAAAAATGAAAAACTGTTTTTT.

This clonotype was recorded many times. The genes are TRBV20-1 and TRBJ2-1; TRBD1 matches at 8 bases. CDR3 size: 17 residues. Trimming removed 0 bases from V and 5 bases from J; junction bases left unmatched: 12. In germline, CDR1 is DFQATT, CDR2 SNEGSKA (reference sequence). CDR3: CSARDEWRTGSNNEQFF. CDR3 sequence (DNA): TGCAGTGCTAGAGATGAGTGGCGGACAGGGAGCAACAATGAGCAGTTCTTC.